Included here is one T cell receptor beta chain sequence, with context. At the DNA level, this CDR3 is encoded by other sequences in the same sample as well. The record originates from a study of shared clonotypes between healthy human individuals. As handled by the study authors: ImmunoSEQ yielded junction-only sequences lacking quality scores, so filtering differed. Generated by immunoSEQ multiplex PCR, the TCRdb table keeps only in-frame clones and is missing some. The V and J calls and clone size come from that table; D and trimming were worked out from the DNA. The table lists about a million clones, approximately 80% of them singletons, with over 1.3% in the top ten. CDR1 LGHNA and CDR2 YSLEER come from the germline V gene. The length of the CDR3 is 18 residues. The J segment lost 2 bases and the V segment lost 0 bases, leaving 7 bases of the junction unmatched.

Material for sequencing was memory CD4+ T cells sorted from blood. Documented subset: CD45RA-negative fraction. This TCR was sampled from a man younger than 35 in good health. The chain links TRBV4-3 to TRBJ2-1; 10 nucleotides line up with TRBD2. This CDR3 is CASSQEASGRVTYNEQFF. The CDR3 bases are TGCGCCAGCAGCCAAGAGGCAAGCGGGAGGGTAACCTACAATGAGCAGTTCTTC.